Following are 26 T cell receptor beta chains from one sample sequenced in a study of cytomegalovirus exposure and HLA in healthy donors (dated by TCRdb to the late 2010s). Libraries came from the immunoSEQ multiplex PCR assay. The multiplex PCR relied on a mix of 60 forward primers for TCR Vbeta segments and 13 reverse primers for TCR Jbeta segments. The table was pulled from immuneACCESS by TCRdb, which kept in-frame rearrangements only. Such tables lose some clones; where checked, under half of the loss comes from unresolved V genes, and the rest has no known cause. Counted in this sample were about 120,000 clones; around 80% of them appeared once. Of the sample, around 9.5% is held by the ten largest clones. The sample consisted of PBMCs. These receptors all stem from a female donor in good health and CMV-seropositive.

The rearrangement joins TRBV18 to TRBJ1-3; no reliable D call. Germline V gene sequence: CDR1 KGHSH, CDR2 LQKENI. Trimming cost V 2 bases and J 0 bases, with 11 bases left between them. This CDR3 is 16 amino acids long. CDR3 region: CASSPAFPSSGNTIYF. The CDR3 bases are TGTGCCAGCTCACCAGCTTTTCCCAGCTCTGGAAACACCATATATTTT.

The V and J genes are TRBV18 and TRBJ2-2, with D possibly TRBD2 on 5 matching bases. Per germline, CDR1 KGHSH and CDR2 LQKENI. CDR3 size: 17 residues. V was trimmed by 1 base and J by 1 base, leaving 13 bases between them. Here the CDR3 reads CASSPRRARENTGELFF. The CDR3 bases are TGTGCCAGCTCACCACGGCGGGCAAGGGAGAACACCGGGGAGCTGTTTTTT.

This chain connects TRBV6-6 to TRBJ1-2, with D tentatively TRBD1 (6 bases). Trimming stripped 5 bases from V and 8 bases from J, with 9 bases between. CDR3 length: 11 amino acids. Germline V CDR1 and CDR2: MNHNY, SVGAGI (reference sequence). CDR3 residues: CASSRQEGYTF. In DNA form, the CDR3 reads TGTGCCAGCAGTCGACAGGAAGGCTACACCTTC.

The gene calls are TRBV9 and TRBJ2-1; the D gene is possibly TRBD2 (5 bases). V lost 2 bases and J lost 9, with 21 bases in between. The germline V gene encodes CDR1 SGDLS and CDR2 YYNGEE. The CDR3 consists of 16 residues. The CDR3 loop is CASSVLESIGMGEQFF. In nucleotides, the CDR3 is TGTGCCAGCAGCGTCTTGGAGTCTATCGGGATGGGTGAGCAGTTCTTC.

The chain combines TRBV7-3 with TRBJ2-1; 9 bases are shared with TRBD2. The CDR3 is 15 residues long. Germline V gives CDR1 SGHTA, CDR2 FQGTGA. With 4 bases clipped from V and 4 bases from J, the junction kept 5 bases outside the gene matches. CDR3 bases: TGTGCCAGCAGCTGGGGACTAGCAGCATACAATGAGCAGTTCTTC. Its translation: CASSWGLAAYNEQFF.

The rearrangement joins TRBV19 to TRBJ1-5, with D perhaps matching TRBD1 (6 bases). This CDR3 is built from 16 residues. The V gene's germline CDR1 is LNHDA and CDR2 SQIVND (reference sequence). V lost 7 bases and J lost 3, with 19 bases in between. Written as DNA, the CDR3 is TGTGCCAGTACTCAGGGGACCCCTACAATCAATCAGCCCCAGCATTTT. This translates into CASTQGTPTINQPQHF. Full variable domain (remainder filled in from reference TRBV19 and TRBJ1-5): DGGITQSPKYLFRKEGQNVTLSCEQNLNHDAMYWYRQDPGQGLRLIYYSQIVNDFQKGDIAEGYSVSREKKESFPLTVTSAQKNPTAFYLCASTQGTPTINQPQHFGDGTRLSIL.

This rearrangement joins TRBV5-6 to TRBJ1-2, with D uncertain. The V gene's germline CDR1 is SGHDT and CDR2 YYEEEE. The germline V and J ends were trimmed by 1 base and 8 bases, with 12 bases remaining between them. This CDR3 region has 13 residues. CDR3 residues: CASSLNRERGYTF. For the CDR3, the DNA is TGTGCCAGCAGCTTGAACCGGGAGCGGGGCTACACCTTC.

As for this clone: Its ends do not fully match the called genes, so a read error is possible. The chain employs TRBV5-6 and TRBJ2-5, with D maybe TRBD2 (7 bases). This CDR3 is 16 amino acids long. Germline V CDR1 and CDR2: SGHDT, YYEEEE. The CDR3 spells CAGSWTLGGADETQYF. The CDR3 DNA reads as TGTGCCGGCAGCTGGACGTTGGGGGGGGCTGACGAGACCCAGTACTTC.

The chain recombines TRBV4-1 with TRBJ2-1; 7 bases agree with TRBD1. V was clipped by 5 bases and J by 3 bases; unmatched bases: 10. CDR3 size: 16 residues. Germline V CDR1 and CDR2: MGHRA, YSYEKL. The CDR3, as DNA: TGCGCCAGCAGCTCCTCGGGACAGAGCCTCTACAATGAGCAGTTCTTC. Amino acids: CASSSSGQSLYNEQFF.

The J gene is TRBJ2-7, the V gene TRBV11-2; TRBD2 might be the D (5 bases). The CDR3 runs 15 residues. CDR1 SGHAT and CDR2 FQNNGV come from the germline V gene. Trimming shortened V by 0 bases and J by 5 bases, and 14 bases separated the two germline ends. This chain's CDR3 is CASSLDHGVGDEQYF. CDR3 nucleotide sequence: TGTGCCAGCAGCTTAGATCACGGGGTTGGCGACGAGCAGTACTTC.

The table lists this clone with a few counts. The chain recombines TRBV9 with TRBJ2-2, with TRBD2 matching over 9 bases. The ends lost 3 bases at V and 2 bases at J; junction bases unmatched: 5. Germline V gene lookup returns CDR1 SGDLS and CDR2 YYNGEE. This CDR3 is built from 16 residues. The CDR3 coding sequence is TGTGCCAGCAGCGAACGTAGCGGGGGAAACACCGGGGAGCTGTTTTTT. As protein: CASSERSGGNTGELFF. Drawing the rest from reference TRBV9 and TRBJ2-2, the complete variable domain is DSGVTQTPKHLITATGQRVTLRCSPRSGDLSVYWYQQSLDQGLQFLIQYYNGEERAKGNILERFSAQQFPDLHSELNLSSLELGDSALYFCASSERSGGNTGELFFGEGSRLTVL.

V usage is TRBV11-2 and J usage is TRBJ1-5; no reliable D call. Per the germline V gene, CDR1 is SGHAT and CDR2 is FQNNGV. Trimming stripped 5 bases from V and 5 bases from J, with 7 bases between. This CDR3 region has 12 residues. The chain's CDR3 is CASSMGDQPQHF. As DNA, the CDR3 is TGTGCCAGCAGCATGGGAGATCAGCCCCAGCATTTT.

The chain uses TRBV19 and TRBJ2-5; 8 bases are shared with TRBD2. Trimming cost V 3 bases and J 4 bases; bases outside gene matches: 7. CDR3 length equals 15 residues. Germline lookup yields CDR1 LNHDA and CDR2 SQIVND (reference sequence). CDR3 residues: CASSISGGNIETQYF. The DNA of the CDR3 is TGTGCCAGTAGTATTTCGGGGGGGAATATAGAGACCCAGTACTTC.

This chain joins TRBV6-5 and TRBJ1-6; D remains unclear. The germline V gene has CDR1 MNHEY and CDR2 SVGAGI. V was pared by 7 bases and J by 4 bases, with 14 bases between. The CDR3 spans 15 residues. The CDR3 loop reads CASKAGSLYNSPLHF. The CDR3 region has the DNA TGTGCCAGCAAGGCAGGCTCCCTTTATAATTCACCCCTCCACTTT.

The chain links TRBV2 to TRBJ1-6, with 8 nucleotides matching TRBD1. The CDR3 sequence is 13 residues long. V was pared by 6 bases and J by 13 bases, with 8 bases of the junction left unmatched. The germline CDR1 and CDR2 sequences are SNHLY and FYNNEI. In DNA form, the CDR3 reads TGTGCCAGCAGGACAGGGGACTTCTCGCCCCTCCACTTT. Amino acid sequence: CASRTGDFSPLHF.

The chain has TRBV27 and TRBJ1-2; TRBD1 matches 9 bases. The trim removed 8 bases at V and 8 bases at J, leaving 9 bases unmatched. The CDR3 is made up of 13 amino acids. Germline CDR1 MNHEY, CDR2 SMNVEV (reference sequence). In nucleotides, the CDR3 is TGTGCCAGCGGCTGGACAGGGGCGGGGGGCTACACCTTC. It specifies CASGWTGAGGYTF.

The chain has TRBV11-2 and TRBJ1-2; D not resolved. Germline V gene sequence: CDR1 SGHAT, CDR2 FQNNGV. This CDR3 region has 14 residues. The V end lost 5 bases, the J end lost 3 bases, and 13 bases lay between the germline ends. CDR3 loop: CASSPVRGDYGYTF. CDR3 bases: TGTGCCAGCAGCCCAGTACGGGGTGACTATGGCTACACCTTC.

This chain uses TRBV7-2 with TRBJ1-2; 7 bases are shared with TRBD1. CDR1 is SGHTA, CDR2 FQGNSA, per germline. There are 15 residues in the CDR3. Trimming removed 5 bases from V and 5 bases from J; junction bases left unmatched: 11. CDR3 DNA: TGTGCCAGCAGCCCCCGGGACAGCCGATCGTATGGCTACACCTTC. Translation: CASSPRDSRSYGYTF.

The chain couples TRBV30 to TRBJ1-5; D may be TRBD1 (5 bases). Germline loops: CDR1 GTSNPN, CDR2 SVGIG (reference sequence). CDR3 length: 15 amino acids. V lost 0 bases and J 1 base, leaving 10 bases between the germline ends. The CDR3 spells CAWSVGGTSNQPQHF. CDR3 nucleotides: TGTGCCTGGAGTGTCGGGGGGACCAGCAATCAGCCCCAGCATTTT.

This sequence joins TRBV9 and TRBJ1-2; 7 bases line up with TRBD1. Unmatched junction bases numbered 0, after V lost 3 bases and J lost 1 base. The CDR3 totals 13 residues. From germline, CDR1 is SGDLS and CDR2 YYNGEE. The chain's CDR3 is CASSGQGNYGYTF. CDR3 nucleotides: TGTGCCAGCAGCGGACAGGGTAACTATGGCTACACCTTC. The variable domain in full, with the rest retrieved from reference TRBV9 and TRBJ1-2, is DSGVTQTPKHLITATGQRVTLRCSPRSGDLSVYWYQQSLDQGLQFLIQYYNGEERAKGNILERFSAQQFPDLHSELNLSSLELGDSALYFCASSGQGNYGYTFGSGTRLTVV.

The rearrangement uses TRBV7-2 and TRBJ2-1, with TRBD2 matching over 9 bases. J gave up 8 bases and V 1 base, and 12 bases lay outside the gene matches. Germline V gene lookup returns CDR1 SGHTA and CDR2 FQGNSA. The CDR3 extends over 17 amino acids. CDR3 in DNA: TGTGCCAGCAGCTTAGAGGGGGGGTTACTAGCGGGCGATGAGCAGTTCTTC. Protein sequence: CASSLEGGLLAGDEQFF.

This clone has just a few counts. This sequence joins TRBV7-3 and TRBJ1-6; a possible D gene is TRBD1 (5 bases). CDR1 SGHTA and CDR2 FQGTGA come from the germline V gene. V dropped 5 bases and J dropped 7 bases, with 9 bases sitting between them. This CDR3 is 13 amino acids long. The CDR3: CASSPNRNSPLHF. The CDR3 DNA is TGTGCCAGCAGCCCAAACAGGAATTCACCCCTCCACTTT. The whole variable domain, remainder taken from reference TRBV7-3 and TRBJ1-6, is GAGVSQTPSNKVTEKGKYVELRCDPISGHTALYWYRQSLGQGPEFLIYFQGTGAADDSGLPNDRFFAVRPEGSVSTLKIQRTERGDSAVYLCASSPNRNSPLHFGNGTRLTVT.

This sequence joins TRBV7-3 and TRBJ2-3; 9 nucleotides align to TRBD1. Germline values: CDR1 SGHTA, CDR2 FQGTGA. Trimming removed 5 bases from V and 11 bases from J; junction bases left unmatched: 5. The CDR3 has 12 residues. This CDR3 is CASSHGQGLQYF. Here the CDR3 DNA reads TGTGCCAGCAGCCATGGACAGGGGTTGCAGTATTTT. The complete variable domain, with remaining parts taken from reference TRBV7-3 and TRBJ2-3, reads GAGVSQTPSNKVTEKGKYVELRCDPISGHTALYWYRQSLGQGPEFLIYFQGTGAADDSGLPNDRFFAVRPEGSVSTLKIQRTERGDSAVYLCASSHGQGLQYFGPGTRLTVL.

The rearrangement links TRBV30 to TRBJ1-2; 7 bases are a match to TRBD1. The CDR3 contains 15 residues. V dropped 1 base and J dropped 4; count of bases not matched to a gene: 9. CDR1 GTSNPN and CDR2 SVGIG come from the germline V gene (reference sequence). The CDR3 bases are TGTGCCTGGAGTGACCAGGGGGTGCGGATCTATGGCTACACCTTC. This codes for CAWSDQGVRIYGYTF.

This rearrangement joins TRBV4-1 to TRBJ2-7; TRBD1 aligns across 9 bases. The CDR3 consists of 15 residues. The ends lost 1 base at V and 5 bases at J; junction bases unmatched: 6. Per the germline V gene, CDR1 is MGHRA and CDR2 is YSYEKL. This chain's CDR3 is CASSQAGQGGDEQYF. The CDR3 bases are TGCGCCAGCAGCCAAGCGGGACAGGGAGGGGACGAGCAGTACTTC.

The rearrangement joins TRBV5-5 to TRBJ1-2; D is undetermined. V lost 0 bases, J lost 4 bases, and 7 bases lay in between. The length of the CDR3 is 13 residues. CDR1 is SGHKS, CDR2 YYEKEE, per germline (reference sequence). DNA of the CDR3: TGTGCCAGCAGCTTGGAACAGACCTATGGCTACACCTTC. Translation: CASSLEQTYGYTF.